This T cell receptor beta chain was captured in a study of CD8 T cells in ankylosing spondylitis. This clonotype was picked up many times. Its antigen remains unidentified. The germline V gene encodes CDR1 DFQATT and CDR2 SNEGSKA (reference sequence). CDR3 length equals 18 residues. The ends were cut back, 0 bases at V and 5 bases at J, with 22 bases in the middle. Study-wide points: What seemed typical of ankylosing spondylitis blood was a TCR beta motif built from 7 or 8 highly homologous variants. A subset of motif variants has previously been described in the synovial fluid and blood of reactive arthritis. Disease-linked clones bore a CD8+ phenotype, appearing relatively rarely in peripheral blood.

Libraries for TCR beta were made by quantitative 5'-RACE with molecular barcodes. Each CDR3 protein is one row after TCRdb ran MiXCR on the 5' RACE reads. The table includes 150,000 to 200,000 distinct CDR3 sequences, under 35% detected once. The V gene is TRBV20-1, the J gene TRBJ2-2, with a tentative D call TRBD1 (5 bases). This TCR came from a male donor with ankylosing spondylitis. The sample was synovial fluid, either unsorted or a sorted T cell fraction (not recorded which). The CDR3 DNA reads TGCAGTGCTAGAGATCCGCTAGGGGTGGAACGGGTTACCGGGGAGCTGTTTTTT. Protein: CSARDPLGVERVTGELFF.